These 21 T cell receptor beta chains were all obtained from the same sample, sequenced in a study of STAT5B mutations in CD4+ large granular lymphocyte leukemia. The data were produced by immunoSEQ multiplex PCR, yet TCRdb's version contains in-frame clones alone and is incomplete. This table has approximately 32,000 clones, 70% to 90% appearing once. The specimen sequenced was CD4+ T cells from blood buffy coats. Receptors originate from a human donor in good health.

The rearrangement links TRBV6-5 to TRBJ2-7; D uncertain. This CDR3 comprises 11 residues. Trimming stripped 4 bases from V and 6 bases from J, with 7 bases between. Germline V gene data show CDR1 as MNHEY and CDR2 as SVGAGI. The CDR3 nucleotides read TGTGCCAGCAGTTTTCAAGGCGAGCAGTACTTC. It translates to CASSFQGEQYF.

The CDR3 sequence is CASSLRGRDRARDEQFF. The CDR3 DNA is TGTGCCAGCAGTTTACGGGGGCGGGACAGGGCGAGGGATGAGCAGTTCTTC. The rearrangement links TRBV27 to TRBJ2-1, with 9 bases aligning to TRBD1. Germline-derived CDR1 and CDR2 are MNHEY and SMNVEV (reference sequence). The junction had 13 bases not matched to a gene; V was cut back by 2 bases and J by 8 bases. The CDR3 has 17 amino acids.

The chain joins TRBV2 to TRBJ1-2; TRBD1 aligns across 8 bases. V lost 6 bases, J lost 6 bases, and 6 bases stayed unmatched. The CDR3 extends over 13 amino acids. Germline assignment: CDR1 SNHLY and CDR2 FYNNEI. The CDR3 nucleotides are TGTGCCAGCAGGGTGGCAGGGGGCAATGGCTACACCTTC. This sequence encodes CASRVAGGNGYTF.

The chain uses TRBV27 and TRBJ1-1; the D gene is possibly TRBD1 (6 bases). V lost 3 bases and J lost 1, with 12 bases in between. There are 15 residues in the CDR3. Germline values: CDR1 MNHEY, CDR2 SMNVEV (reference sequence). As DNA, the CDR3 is TGTGCCAGCAGTTTCCAGGGGAACCCGAACACTGAAGCTTTCTTT. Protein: CASSFQGNPNTEAFF.

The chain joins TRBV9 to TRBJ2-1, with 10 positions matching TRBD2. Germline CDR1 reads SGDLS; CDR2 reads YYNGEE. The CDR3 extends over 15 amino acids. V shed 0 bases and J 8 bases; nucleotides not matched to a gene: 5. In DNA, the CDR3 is TGTGCCAGCAGCGTAGGGACTAGCGGTACCTATGAGCAGTTCTTC. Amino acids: CASSVGTSGTYEQFF.

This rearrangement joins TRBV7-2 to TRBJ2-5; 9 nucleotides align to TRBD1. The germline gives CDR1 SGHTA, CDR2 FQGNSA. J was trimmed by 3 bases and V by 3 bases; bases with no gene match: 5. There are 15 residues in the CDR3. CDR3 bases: TGTGCCAGCAGCTTCAGGAGGGACAGGGAAGAGACCCAGTACTTC. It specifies CASSFRRDREETQYF. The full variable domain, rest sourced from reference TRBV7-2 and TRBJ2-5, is GAGVSQSPSNKVTEKGKDVELRCDPISGHTALYWYRQSLGQGLEFLIYFQGNSAPDKSGLPSDRFSAERTGGSVSTLTIQRTQQEDSAVYLCASSFRRDREETQYFGPGTRLLVL.

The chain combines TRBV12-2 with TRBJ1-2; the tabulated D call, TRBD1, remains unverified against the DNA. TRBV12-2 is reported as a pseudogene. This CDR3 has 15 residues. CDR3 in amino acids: CASRFRGQGPYGYTF. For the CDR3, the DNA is TGTGCAAGTCGCTTTCGGGGACAGGGCCCATATGGCTACACCTTC.

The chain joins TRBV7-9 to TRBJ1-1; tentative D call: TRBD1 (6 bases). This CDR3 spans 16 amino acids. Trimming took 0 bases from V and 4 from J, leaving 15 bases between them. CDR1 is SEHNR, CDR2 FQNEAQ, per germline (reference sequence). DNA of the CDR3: TGTGCCAGCAGCTTAGCCGGAGGGGGTACTCGCACTGAAGCTTTCTTT. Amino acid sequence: CASSLAGGGTRTEAFF.

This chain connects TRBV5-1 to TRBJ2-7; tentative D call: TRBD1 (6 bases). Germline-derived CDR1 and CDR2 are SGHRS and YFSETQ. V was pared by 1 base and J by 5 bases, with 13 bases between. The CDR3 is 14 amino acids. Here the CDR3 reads CASSLTGFPDEQYF. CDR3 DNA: TGCGCCAGCAGCTTGACAGGGTTCCCTGACGAGCAGTACTTC.

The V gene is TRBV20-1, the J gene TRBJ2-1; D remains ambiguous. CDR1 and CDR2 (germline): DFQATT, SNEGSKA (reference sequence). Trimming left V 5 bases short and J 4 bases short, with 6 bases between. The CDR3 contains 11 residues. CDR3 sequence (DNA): TGCAGTGCTCCAGATTACAATGAGCAGTTCTTC. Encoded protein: CSAPDYNEQFF.

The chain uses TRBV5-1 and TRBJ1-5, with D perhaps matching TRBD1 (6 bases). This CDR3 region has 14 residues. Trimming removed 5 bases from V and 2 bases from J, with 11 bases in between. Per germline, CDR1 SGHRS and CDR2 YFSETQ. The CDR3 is CASRSGDGNQPQHF. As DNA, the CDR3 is TGCGCCAGCAGGTCAGGGGATGGCAATCAGCCCCAGCATTTT.

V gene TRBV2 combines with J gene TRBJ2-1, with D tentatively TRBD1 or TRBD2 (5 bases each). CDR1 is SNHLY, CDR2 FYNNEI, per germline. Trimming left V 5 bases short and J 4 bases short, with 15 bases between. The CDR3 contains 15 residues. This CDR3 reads CASSSDWGFYNEQFF. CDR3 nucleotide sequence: TGTGCCAGCAGTTCGGACTGGGGGTTTTACAATGAGCAGTTCTTC.

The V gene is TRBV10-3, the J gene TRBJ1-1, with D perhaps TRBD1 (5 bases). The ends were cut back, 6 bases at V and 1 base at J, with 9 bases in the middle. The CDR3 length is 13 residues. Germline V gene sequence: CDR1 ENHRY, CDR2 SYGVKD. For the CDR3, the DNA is TGTGCCATCAGCCAGGGCGCGAACACTGAAGCTTTCTTT. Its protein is CAISQGANTEAFF.

The CDR3 region is CASAQGNGDYGYTF. As DNA, the CDR3 is TGCGCCAGTGCACAGGGGAACGGAGACTATGGCTACACCTTC. The V call is TRBV5-1, the J call TRBJ1-2, with 7 bases that match TRBD1. This CDR3 has 14 residues. The germline V gene has CDR1 SGHRS and CDR2 YFSETQ. V shed 8 bases and J 3 bases; nucleotides not matched to a gene: 10.

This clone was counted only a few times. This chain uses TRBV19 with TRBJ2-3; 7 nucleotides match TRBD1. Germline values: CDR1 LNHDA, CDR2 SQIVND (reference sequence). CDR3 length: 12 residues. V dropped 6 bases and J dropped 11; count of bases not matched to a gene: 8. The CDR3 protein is CASSEQGFRQYF. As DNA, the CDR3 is TGTGCCAGTAGCGAACAGGGGTTTAGGCAGTATTTT.

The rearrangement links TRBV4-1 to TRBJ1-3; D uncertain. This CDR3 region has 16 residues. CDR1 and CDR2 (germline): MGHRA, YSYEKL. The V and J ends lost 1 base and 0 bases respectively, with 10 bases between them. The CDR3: CASSQVGIHSGNTIYF. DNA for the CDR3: TGCGCCAGCAGCCAAGTGGGCATCCACTCTGGAAACACCATATATTTT.

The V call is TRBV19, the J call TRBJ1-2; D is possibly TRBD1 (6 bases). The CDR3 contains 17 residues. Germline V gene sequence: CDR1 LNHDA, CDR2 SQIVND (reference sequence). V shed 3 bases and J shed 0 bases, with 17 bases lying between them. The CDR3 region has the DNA TGTGCCAGTAGTATTGTGGGGGCCATAAAAGCTAACTATGGCTACACCTTC. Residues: CASSIVGAIKANYGYTF.

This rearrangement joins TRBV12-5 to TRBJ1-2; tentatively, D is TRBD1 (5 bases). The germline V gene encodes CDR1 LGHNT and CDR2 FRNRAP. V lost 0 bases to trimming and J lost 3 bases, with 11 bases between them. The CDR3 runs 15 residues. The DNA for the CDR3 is TGTGCTAGTGGTTTGGTACCGGGGCACTACTATGGCTACACCTTC. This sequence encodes CASGLVPGHYYGYTF.

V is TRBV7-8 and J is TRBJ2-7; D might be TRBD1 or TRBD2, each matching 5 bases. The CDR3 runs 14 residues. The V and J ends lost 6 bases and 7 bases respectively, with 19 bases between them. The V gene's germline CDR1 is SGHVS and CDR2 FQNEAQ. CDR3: CASSLSGTLGEQYF. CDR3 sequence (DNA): TGTGCCAGCAGTTTATCCGGGACGCTGGGGGAGCAGTACTTC. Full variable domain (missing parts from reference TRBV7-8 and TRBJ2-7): GAGVSQSPRYKVAKRGQDVALRCDPISGHVSLFWYQQALGQGPEFLTYFQNEAQLDKSGLPSDRFFAERPEGSVSTLKIQRTQQEDSAVYLCASSLSGTLGEQYFGPGTRLTVT.

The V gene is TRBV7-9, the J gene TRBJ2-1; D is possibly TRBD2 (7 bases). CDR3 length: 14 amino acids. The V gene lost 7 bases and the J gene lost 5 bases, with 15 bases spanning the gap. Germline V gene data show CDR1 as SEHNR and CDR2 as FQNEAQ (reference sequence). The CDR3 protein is CASTRGGGNNEQFF. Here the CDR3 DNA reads TGTGCCAGCACCCGAGGGGGGGGTAACAATGAGCAGTTCTTC.

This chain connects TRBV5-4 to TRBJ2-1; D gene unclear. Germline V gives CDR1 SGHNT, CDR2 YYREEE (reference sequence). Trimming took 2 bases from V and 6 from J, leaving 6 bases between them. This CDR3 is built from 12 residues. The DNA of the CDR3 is TGTGCCAGCAGCTTTCGCTCCAATGAGCAGTTCTTC. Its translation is CASSFRSNEQFF.